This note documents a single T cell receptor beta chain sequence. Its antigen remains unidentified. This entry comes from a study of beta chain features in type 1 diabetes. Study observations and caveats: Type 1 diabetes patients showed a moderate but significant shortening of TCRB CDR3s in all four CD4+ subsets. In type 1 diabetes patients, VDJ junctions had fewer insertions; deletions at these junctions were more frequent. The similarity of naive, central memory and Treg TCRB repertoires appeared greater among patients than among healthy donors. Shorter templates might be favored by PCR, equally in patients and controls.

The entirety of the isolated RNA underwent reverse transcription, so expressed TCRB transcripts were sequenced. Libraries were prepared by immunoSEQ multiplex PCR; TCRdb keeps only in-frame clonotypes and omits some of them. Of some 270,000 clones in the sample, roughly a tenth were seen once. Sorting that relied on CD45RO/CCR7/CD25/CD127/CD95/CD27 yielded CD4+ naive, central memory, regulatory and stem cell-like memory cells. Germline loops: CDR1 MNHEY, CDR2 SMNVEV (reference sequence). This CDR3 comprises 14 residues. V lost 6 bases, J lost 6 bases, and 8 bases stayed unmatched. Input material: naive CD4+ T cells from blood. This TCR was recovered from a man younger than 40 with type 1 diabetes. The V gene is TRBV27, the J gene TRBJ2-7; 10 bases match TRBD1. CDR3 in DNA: TGTGCCAGCAGCCGGGACAGGGGTGATTCCGAGCAGTACTTC. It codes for CASSRDRGDSEQYF.